One and the same sample provided the 21 T cell receptor beta chains below, sequenced in a study of response to subunit inactivated influenza vaccine. TCRdb recomputed calls from the RT-PCR reads with MiXCR, one row per CDR3 protein. The repertoire holds 300,000 to 350,000 distinct CDR3 sequences, with around 20% as singletons. The sample consisted of PBMCs from blood, taken less than 22 months after vaccination. The receptors derive from a man aged 50-75 years who received an inactivated influenza vaccine.

The chain recombines TRBV5-1 with TRBJ2-1, with 9 bases that match TRBD1. The germline V gene encodes CDR1 SGHRS and CDR2 YFSETQ. This CDR3 contains 15 residues. The V gene end was trimmed by 2 bases and the J gene end by 2 bases; junction bases not matched to a gene: 2. CDR3 sequence: CASSFTGGPYNEQFF. The CDR3 nucleotides are TGCGCCAGCAGCTTTACAGGGGGCCCCTACAATGAGCAGTTCTTC.

This clonotype was seen many times. The chain combines TRBV3-1 with TRBJ1-2; unclear D gene. Germline lookup yields CDR1 LGHDT and CDR2 YNNKEL (reference sequence). The CDR3 has 15 amino acids. The V end lost 2 bases, the J end lost 7 bases, and 17 bases lay between the germline ends. DNA of the CDR3: TGTGCCAGCAGCCAAATTGGGGAGGGCCTCGGTGGCTACACCTTC. It codes for CASSQIGEGLGGYTF.

The J gene is TRBJ2-1, the V gene TRBV29-1; no clear D. The V end lost 2 bases, the J end lost 2 bases, and 1 base lay between the germline ends. The germline V gene has CDR1 SQVTM and CDR2 ANQGSEA. This CDR3 region has 11 residues. The CDR3 here is CSVEPYNEQFF. As DNA, the CDR3 is TGCAGCGTTGAACCCTACAATGAGCAGTTCTTC.

The chain has TRBV12-3 or TRBV12-4 and TRBJ2-3, with D perhaps given as TRBD1 or TRBD2 (5 bases each). The CDR3 has 13 amino acids. V lost 6 bases to trimming and J lost 4 bases, with 11 bases between them. Written as DNA, the CDR3 is TGTGCCAGCAGCCCCGGGGCGGCAGATACGCAGTATTTT. Its protein product is CASSPGAADTQYF.

With regard to this clonotype: Relative to the germline gene, one junction end is altered; a read error may explain this. CDR3 protein: CASSQGQNAGELFF. The CDR3 DNA sequence: TGTGCCAGCAGCCAGGGACAGAACGCCGGGGAGCTGTTTTTT. V usage is TRBV11-2 and J usage is TRBJ2-2, with 7 bases identical to TRBD1. CDR1 is SGHAT and CDR2 is FQNNGV in the germline V gene. CDR3 size: 14 residues.

This chain connects TRBV20-1 to TRBJ1-5, with D possibly being TRBD1 (5 bases). V dropped 1 base and J dropped 0 bases, with 13 bases sitting between them. From germline, CDR1 is DFQATT and CDR2 SNEGSKA (reference sequence). The CDR3 length is 16 residues. Written as DNA, the CDR3 is TGCAGTGCTAGAGTTCCAGGGAATCCTAGCAATCAGCCCCAGCATTTT. It specifies CSARVPGNPSNQPQHF.

There are a few counts of this clonotype. At one end, the junction sequence differs from germline, possibly due to a read error. V gene TRBV6-5 combines with J gene TRBJ1-1; TRBD1 is a possible D gene (5 bases). The CDR3 covers 14 residues. The germline V gene has CDR1 MNHEY and CDR2 SVGAGI. CDR3 in amino acids: CASTYLGRPFRAFF. In DNA, the CDR3 is TGTGCCAGCACTTACTTGGGGCGCCCATTTAGAGCTTTCTTT.

There are many counts of this clonotype. The chain combines TRBV5-1 with TRBJ1-5; D might be TRBD1 (5 bases). The germline V gene encodes CDR1 SGHRS and CDR2 YFSETQ. V was clipped by 4 bases and J by 6 bases, with 14 bases between them. The length of the CDR3 is 14 residues. DNA of the CDR3: TGCGCCAGCAGCCCGGACGGGGGGGGTCAGCCCCAGCATTTT. Translation gives CASSPDGGGQPQHF. Filled out from reference TRBV5-1 and TRBJ1-5, the complete variable domain reads KAGVTQTPRYLIKTRGQQVTLSCSPISGHRSVSWYQQTPGQGLQFLFEYFSETQRNKGNFPGRFSGRQFSNSRSEMNVSTLELGDSALYLCASSPDGGGQPQHFGDGTRLSIL.

As DNA, the CDR3 is TGTGCCAGCAGCTCAAACTTGGACGGCGAGCAGTTCTTC. This gives the protein CASSSNLDGEQFF. V is TRBV7-2 and J is TRBJ2-1, with D hard to call. The CDR3 runs to 13 residues. Germline lookup yields CDR1 SGHTA and CDR2 FQGNSA. V was clipped by 4 bases and J by 10 bases, with 14 bases between them.

This rearrangement joins TRBV29-1 to TRBJ2-5, with D perhaps TRBD1 or TRBD2 (5 bases each). V was trimmed by 2 bases and J by 4 bases, leaving 23 bases between them. The CDR3 totals 17 residues. The germline gives CDR1 SQVTM, CDR2 ANQGSEA. The CDR3 reads CSVEIWDPDTLGETQYF. For the CDR3, the DNA is TGCAGCGTTGAAATCTGGGACCCCGACACGTTGGGAGAGACCCAGTACTTC.

This clonotype was counted a single time. This rearrangement joins TRBV6-2 or TRBV6-3 to TRBJ2-3; D may be TRBD2 (5 bases). V lost 0 bases and J lost 12, with 16 bases in between. The CDR3 is 14 amino acids. Germline V gene sequence: CDR1 MNHEY, CDR2 SVGEGT. The CDR3 loop is CASSYSSANIPQYF. The CDR3 DNA reads as TGTGCCAGCAGTTACTCTAGCGCGAACATTCCACAGTATTTT.

This clonotype was counted only a few times. The J gene is TRBJ1-1, the V gene TRBV20-1; D is ambiguous. Trimming cost V 5 bases and J 1 base, with 11 bases left between them. The CDR3 runs 13 residues. Germline CDR1 DFQATT, CDR2 SNEGSKA (reference sequence). The CDR3: CSAEWGRNTEAFF. The CDR3 coding sequence is TGCAGTGCTGAGTGGGGTAGGAACACTGAAGCTTTCTTT.

This clonotype has more than one count but fewer than ten. The rearrangement links TRBV4-3 to TRBJ2-7; no firm D call. Germline CDR1 and CDR2: LGHNA and YSLEER. The CDR3 consists of 16 residues. V was clipped by 1 base and J by 1 base, with 14 bases between them. CDR3: CASSQGRTSDSYEQYF. The CDR3 bases are TGCGCCAGCAGCCAAGGCAGAACATCCGATTCCTACGAGCAGTACTTC.

This clonotype was picked up a small number of times. The rearrangement uses TRBV29-1 and TRBJ1-3; D gene unclear. Trimming shortened V by 4 bases and J by 7 bases, and 11 bases separated the two germline ends. In germline, CDR1 is SQVTM, CDR2 ANQGSEA. The CDR3 is made up of 12 amino acids. CDR3 in amino acids: CSVGAGSNTIYF. The CDR3 nucleotides read TGCAGCGTTGGGGCGGGGAGCAACACCATATATTTT.

This clonotype has more than one count but fewer than ten. V gene TRBV4-2 combines with J gene TRBJ1-4, with 8 bases fitting TRBD1. The germline gives CDR1 LGHNA, CDR2 YNFKEQ. The CDR3 contains 17 residues. Trimming removed 6 bases from V and 0 bases from J; junction bases left unmatched: 9. The CDR3 spells CASRTGQGASTNEKLFF. CDR3 sequence (DNA): TGTGCCAGCAGGACCGGACAGGGAGCATCAACTAATGAAAAACTGTTTTTT.

The table lists this clonotype with a few counts. The V and J genes are TRBV11-2 and TRBJ1-1; the D gene is possibly TRBD1 (5 bases). Germline CDR1 SGHAT, CDR2 FQNNGV. V was shortened by 3 bases and J by 7 bases, with 15 bases between the two germline ends. The CDR3 spans 14 residues. The CDR3 sequence: CASSFSLSGGEAFF. CDR3 DNA sequence: TGTGCCAGCAGCTTTTCTCTCTCTGGGGGTGAAGCTTTCTTT.

J is TRBJ2-3 and V is TRBV10-1; D might be TRBD2 (5 bases). Between the trimmed V and J ends, which lost 3 bases and 2 bases, there was a span of 12 bases. This CDR3 is built from 15 residues. Germline CDR1 and CDR2: WNHNN and SYGVQD (reference sequence). CDR3 DNA: TGCGCCAGCAGTGATCACGGACTGCCCACAGATACGCAGTATTTT. It codes for CASSDHGLPTDTQYF.

This clonotype was observed a few times. The chain has TRBV6-2 or TRBV6-3 and TRBJ2-4; the D gene is possibly TRBD2 (6 bases). The CDR3 covers 15 residues. Trimming stripped 10 bases from V and 0 bases from J, with 16 bases between. Germline assignment: CDR1 MNHEY and CDR2 SVGEGT. The CDR3 DNA reads as TGTGCCACCAAACGGGGGATATTAGCCAAAAACATTCAGTACTTC. Encoded protein: CATKRGILAKNIQYF.

The rearrangement links TRBV28 to TRBJ2-1; no firm D call. Germline V gives CDR1 MDHEN, CDR2 SYDVKM. Deletions cut 5 bases from V and 10 bases from J, with 12 bases between. The CDR3 covers 12 residues. The chain's CDR3 is CASSHPTKEQFF. The CDR3 region has the DNA TGTGCCAGCAGTCACCCGACGAAGGAGCAGTTCTTC.

This clonotype was detected only a few times. This chain connects TRBV7-9 to TRBJ1-1; D is unresolved. CDR1 is SEHNR, CDR2 FQNEAQ, per germline (reference sequence). The CDR3 contains 14 residues. The V and J ends lost 2 bases and 4 bases respectively, with 11 bases between them. The CDR3 DNA reads TGTGCCAGCAGCTTAAAGGGAGAGAGCACTGAAGCTTTCTTT. Translated: CASSLKGESTEAFF.

This clonotype was counted only a few times. The J gene is TRBJ1-5, the V gene TRBV5-6; maybe TRBD1 (5 bases). Germline V CDR1 and CDR2: SGHDT, YYEEEE. The CDR3 has 15 residues. V dropped 0 bases and J dropped 6 bases, with 13 bases sitting between them. Here the CDR3 DNA reads TGTGCCAGCAGCTTGGGGCAGGGTATTATTCAGCCCCAGCATTTT. It translates to CASSLGQGIIQPQHF.